The present entry profiles one T cell receptor (beta chain) with its context. The clone's antigen remains unknown. No qualities accompany the bases; no much larger clone lies one base away. The data were obtained in a study of T cell changes during pregnancy in multiple sclerosis (dated by TCRdb to the late 2010s). Looking at the study overall: Changes in the T cell repertoire over the course of pregnancy were examined in this study in women with multiple sclerosis.

Libraries were made using the immunoSEQ multiplex PCR assay. As stored in TCRdb, this immuneACCESS dataset retains in-frame rearrangements with V and J assigned. A fraction of the clones does not appear; measured against another copy, unresolved V genes explain less than half of the discrepancy, and the remainder lacks a known reason. The table for this sample lists about 69,000 clones; under 95% of them were counted only once. 1.4% of the sample is held by the ten biggest clonotypes. From its cysteine to its phenylalanine, the CDR3 spans 15 amino acids. Only the CDR3 portion is preserved as DNA: 45 bases, with reading frame beginning at the first base. Cut back by 7 bases and 4 bases, the V and J ends lie 19 bases apart. CDR1 and CDR2, per the germline V gene (reference sequence), are MNHEY and SMNVEV.

The V gene is TRBV27 and the J gene is TRBJ2-5; no D gene call is confident. This material consisted of peripheral blood, taken in the third trimester of pregnancy. The sequence was obtained from a female donor with multiple sclerosis, enrolled in a pregnancy study. The DNA is TGTGCCAGCATTCGGCCGGAGTTAAGGTCAGAGACCCAGTACTTC. Translation gives CASIRPELRSETQYF.